These 28 T cell receptor beta chains were all obtained from the same sample, sequenced in a study of T cell responses to AZD1222 COVID-19 vaccine. Sequencing used immunoSEQ multiplex PCR; TCRdb keeps in-frame clones, though not all of them. The sample shows around 70,000 clones, 79% of them seen only once. Sequenced here: peripheral blood, sampled on day 0 of MenACWY control vaccination. Receptors originate from an adult in good health.

This chain connects TRBV6-1 to TRBJ2-5; 9 bases are shared with TRBD1. J was trimmed by 4 bases and V by 4 bases; bases with no gene match: 10. The germline gives CDR1 MNHNS, CDR2 SASEGT. The CDR3 runs 16 residues. The CDR3 loop reads CASSATGTGWGETQYF. The CDR3 bases are TGTGCCAGCAGTGCCACCGGGACAGGGTGGGGAGAGACCCAGTACTTC.

This rearrangement joins TRBV3-1 (or the pseudogene TRBV3-2) to TRBJ2-3, with TRBD2 as a possible D gene (6 bases). The CDR3 is 12 amino acids. CDR1 and CDR2 (germline): LGHDT, YNNKEL (reference sequence). The ends were cut back, 10 bases at V and 6 bases at J, with 14 bases in the middle. The CDR3 sequence: CATPRGADTQYF. CDR3 sequence (DNA): TGTGCCACCCCGCGGGGCGCCGATACGCAGTATTTT.

The V call is TRBV10-3, the J call TRBJ2-3; D is possibly TRBD1 (5 bases). The germline gives CDR1 ENHRY, CDR2 SYGVKD. The V and J ends lost 9 bases and 3 bases respectively, with 13 bases between them. The CDR3 consists of 13 residues. The CDR3 is CAMGLGPTDTQYF. The CDR3 region has the DNA TGTGCCATGGGGCTGGGGCCTACAGATACGCAGTATTTT.

This clone was recorded a few times. The gene calls are TRBV19 and TRBJ2-3; the D call may be TRBD1 or TRBD2 (5 bases each). Looked up from germline, CDR1 is LNHDA and CDR2 is SQIVND (reference sequence). The ends were cut back, 5 bases at V and 6 bases at J, with 15 bases in the middle. The CDR3 extends over 14 amino acids. CDR3: CASSPRDGADTQYF. For the CDR3, the DNA is TGTGCCAGTAGTCCCCGGGACGGTGCGGATACGCAGTATTTT.

This clone came up a few times. The V gene is TRBV15, the J gene TRBJ2-7, with D possibly TRBD1 on 6 matching bases. V was clipped by 1 base and J by 7 bases, with 17 bases between them. CDR3 length: 15 amino acids. Germline V lookup: CDR1 LNHNV, CDR2 YYDKDF (reference sequence). The CDR3 DNA reads TGTGCCACCAGCAGAGGGGCAGGGGCTGCGGTTGAGCAGTACTTC. It encodes CATSRGAGAAVEQYF. The variable domain in full, with the rest retrieved from reference TRBV15 and TRBJ2-7, is DAMVIQNPRYQVTQFGKPVTLSCSQTLNHNVMYWYQQKSSQAPKLLFHYYDKDFNNEADTPDNFQSRRPNTSFCFLDIRSPGLGDTAMYLCATSRGAGAAVEQYFGPGTRLTVT.

The rearrangement links TRBV6-6 to TRBJ1-1, with 11 positions matching TRBD1. The length of the CDR3 is 16 residues. CDR1 MNHNY and CDR2 SVGAGI come from the germline V gene (reference sequence). With 5 bases clipped from V and 1 base from J, the junction kept 6 bases outside the gene matches. The CDR3 region has the DNA TGTGCCAGCAGTCTTGGGACAGGGGGTTGGAACACTGAAGCTTTCTTT. This gives the protein CASSLGTGGWNTEAFF.

The rearrangement joins TRBV9 to TRBJ1-1; tentatively, D is TRBD1 (5 bases). Trimming left V 4 bases short and J 0 bases short, with 13 bases between. Germline V gives CDR1 SGDLS, CDR2 YYNGEE. This CDR3 has 15 amino acids. The CDR3 spells CASSPRGALNTEAFF. CDR3 nucleotides: TGTGCCAGCAGCCCCAGAGGGGCACTGAACACTGAAGCTTTCTTT.

For the CDR3, the DNA is TGCGCCAGCAGCGAACCGGGACAGTGGGGCTACACCTTC. Protein sequence: CASSEPGQWGYTF. V gene TRBV4-1 combines with J gene TRBJ1-2; 7 nucleotides match TRBD1. The CDR3 extends over 13 amino acids. The V and J ends lost 5 bases and 8 bases, in that order; junction bases with no gene match: 8. Germline CDR1 MGHRA, CDR2 YSYEKL.

The V call is TRBV5-4, the J call TRBJ1-2; 8 bases are shared with TRBD1. Trimming cost V 4 bases and J 5 bases; bases outside gene matches: 7. Per the germline V gene, CDR1 is SGHNT and CDR2 is YYREEE (reference sequence). The CDR3 covers 14 residues. In DNA, the CDR3 is TGTGCCAGCAGCGCAAGGACAGGGCCTTATGGCTACACCTTC. Amino acids: CASSARTGPYGYTF.

The chain recombines TRBV5-4 with TRBJ1-1; TRBD1 is a possible D gene (6 bases). The CDR3 has 14 residues. Germline V gene data show CDR1 as SGHNT and CDR2 as YYREEE (reference sequence). Trimming shortened V by 2 bases and J by 9 bases, and 17 bases separated the two germline ends. CDR3 nucleotides: TGTGCCAGCAGCTTACAGGGAAGGTTTCCTCAAGCTTTCTTT. Translated, it gives CASSLQGRFPQAFF.

J is TRBJ1-3 and V is TRBV10-3; no reliable D call. Trimming took 6 bases from V and 1 from J, leaving 13 bases between them. CDR1 is ENHRY and CDR2 is SYGVKD in the germline V gene. There are 15 residues in the CDR3. The CDR3 DNA follows: TGTGCCATCAGATCAGGTGCACTTTCTGGAAACACCATATATTTT. Its translation: CAIRSGALSGNTIYF.

The gene calls are TRBV11-2 and TRBJ1-1, with D perhaps TRBD1 (5 bases). The CDR3 length is 14 residues. From germline, CDR1 is SGHAT and CDR2 FQNNGV. V lost 2 bases and J lost 3, with 10 bases in between. CDR3 in DNA: TGTGCCAGCAGCTTACTGGCGGGGGACACTGAAGCTTTCTTT. It specifies CASSLLAGDTEAFF.

This clone was counted a few times. The chain is built from TRBV13 and TRBJ2-2; D remains unclear. V gave up 0 bases and J gave up 2 bases, with 4 bases separating them. Germline V CDR1 and CDR2: PRHDT, FYEKMQ (reference sequence). This CDR3 spans 14 amino acids. The CDR3 spells CASSLGPNTGELFF. Here the CDR3 DNA reads TGTGCCAGCAGCTTAGGGCCAAACACCGGGGAGCTGTTTTTT.

The V gene is TRBV27, the J gene TRBJ1-6; 9 bases map to TRBD1. V lost 5 bases and J lost 9; bases outside the gene matches: 8. Germline CDR1 and CDR2: MNHEY and SMNVEV (reference sequence). The CDR3 has 15 amino acids. The CDR3: CASSPGTGSTSPLHF. In DNA form, the CDR3 reads TGTGCCAGCAGTCCCGGGACAGGGTCCACTTCACCCCTCCACTTT.

The rearrangement uses TRBV5-6 and TRBJ1-1, with D unresolved. Trimming cost V 0 bases and J 4 bases, with 1 base left between them. Germline values: CDR1 SGHDT, CDR2 YYEEEE. The CDR3 extends over 11 amino acids. The CDR3 nucleotides read TGTGCCAGCAGCTTGGCCACTGAAGCTTTCTTT. It encodes CASSLATEAFF.

The CDR3 sequence: CASSDLGTGSYNEQFF. CDR3 DNA: TGTGCCAGCAGTGATCTCGGAACAGGGTCCTACAATGAGCAGTTCTTC. The chain carries TRBV2 and TRBJ2-1; D is possibly TRBD1 (6 bases). CDR3 length: 16 residues. V was clipped by 3 bases and J by 1 base, with 13 bases between them. The germline V gene encodes CDR1 SNHLY and CDR2 FYNNEI.

V is TRBV6-1 and J is TRBJ2-7; the D is unclear. Trimming shortened V by 3 bases and J by 0 bases, and 15 bases separated the two germline ends. The CDR3 has 16 residues. Germline assignment: CDR1 MNHNS and CDR2 SASEGT. CDR3 nucleotide sequence: TGTGCCAGCAGTGAGGACCCCGGACGGAGCTCCTACGAGCAGTACTTC. Translated, it gives CASSEDPGRSSYEQYF.

The genes are TRBV7-9 and TRBJ1-2; D gene unclear. The V gene's germline CDR1 is SEHNR and CDR2 FQNEAQ (reference sequence). Between the trimmed V and J ends, which lost 1 base and 3 bases, there was a span of 6 bases. The CDR3 covers 13 residues. The CDR3 DNA reads TGTGCCAGCAGCTTAGGGACCCACTATGGCTACACCTTC. As protein: CASSLGTHYGYTF.

The V and J genes are TRBV5-1 and TRBJ1-1; D is perhaps TRBD1 (5 bases). V lost 4 bases to trimming and J lost 4 bases, with 11 bases between them. CDR1 SGHRS and CDR2 YFSETQ come from the germline V gene. This CDR3 is 13 amino acids long. The CDR3 is CASSLSGGTEAFF. CDR3 coding DNA: TGCGCCAGCAGCCTCTCGGGGGGCACTGAAGCTTTCTTT.

This clone came up a few times. The J gene is TRBJ2-5, the V gene TRBV11-2; tentatively, D is TRBD2 (6 bases). Germline V gene lookup returns CDR1 SGHAT and CDR2 FQNNGV. V shed 0 bases and J shed 14 bases, with 19 bases lying between them. The CDR3 consists of 14 residues. This CDR3 is CASSLDRGGGAVYF. The CDR3 bases are TGTGCCAGCAGCTTAGATCGCGGTGGAGGGGCCGTATACTTC.

This clone appeared a single time. This rearrangement joins TRBV30 to TRBJ2-7, with D uncertain. V was trimmed by 0 bases and J by 3 bases, leaving 9 bases between them. The CDR3 covers 13 residues. Germline V gene sequence: CDR1 GTSNPN, CDR2 SVGIG (reference sequence). CDR3 amino acids: CAWSVEFNYEQYF. In DNA, the CDR3 is TGTGCCTGGAGTGTAGAGTTTAACTACGAGCAGTACTTC. The full variable domain, completed using reference TRBV30 and TRBJ2-7, is SQTIHQWPATLVQPVGSPLSLECTVEGTSNPNLYWYRQAAGRGLQLLFYSVGIGQISSEVPQNLSASRPQDRQFILSSKKLLLSDSGFYLCAWSVEFNYEQYFGPGTRLTVT.

This clone was seen just once. The chain links TRBV5-1 to TRBJ2-1; 13 bases match TRBD2. The CDR3 runs 17 residues. Germline V gene sequence: CDR1 SGHRS, CDR2 YFSETQ. Trimming took 0 bases from V and 6 from J; bases not matched to a gene: 6. The CDR3 bases are TGCGCCAGCAGCTTGGGATCCGGGACTAGCGGGACCAATGAGCAGTTCTTC. Its translation: CASSLGSGTSGTNEQFF. The whole variable domain, remainder taken from reference TRBV5-1 and TRBJ2-1, is KAGVTQTPRYLIKTRGQQVTLSCSPISGHRSVSWYQQTPGQGLQFLFEYFSETQRNKGNFPGRFSGRQFSNSRSEMNVSTLELGDSALYLCASSLGSGTSGTNEQFFGPGTRLTVL.

The rearrangement links TRBV5-4 to TRBJ2-3; a weak D match, TRBD2 (5 bases). The CDR3 is 15 residues long. Per the germline V gene, CDR1 is SGHNT and CDR2 is YYREEE (reference sequence). With 2 bases removed from V and 4 bases from J, the gap between germline ends came to 14 bases. The CDR3 sequence is CASSFGPAGSDTQYF. The CDR3 DNA reads TGTGCCAGCAGCTTCGGCCCGGCGGGCTCAGATACGCAGTATTTT.

The chain carries TRBV28 and TRBJ1-3; D may be TRBD1 (5 bases). Germline CDR1 and CDR2: MDHEN and SYDVKM. V lost 8 bases and J lost 0, with 20 bases in between. The CDR3 runs 17 residues. CDR3 region: CASLRAGGFGSGNTIYF. CDR3 nucleotide sequence: TGTGCCAGCCTGAGGGCGGGGGGTTTTGGCTCTGGAAACACCATATATTTT.

The J gene is TRBJ2-3, the V gene TRBV4-1; TRBD2 aligns across 8 bases. V gave up 4 bases and J gave up 1 base; unmatched junction bases: 4. Germline CDR1 is MGHRA and CDR2 is YSYEKL. The CDR3 sequence is 15 residues long. In DNA form, the CDR3 reads TGCGCCAGCAGCCGGACTAGCTGGGGCACAGATACGCAGTATTTT. Translated, it gives CASSRTSWGTDTQYF.

The V call is TRBV5-1, the J call TRBJ2-1; no definite D call. V was trimmed by 0 bases and J by 5 bases, leaving 9 bases between them. The CDR3 has 14 residues. Germline V gene lookup returns CDR1 SGHRS and CDR2 YFSETQ. CDR3 bases: TGCGCCAGCAGCTTGGCCTCCAAAAACAATGAGCAGTTCTTC. As protein: CASSLASKNNEQFF.

The genes are TRBV4-1 and TRBJ2-7, with TRBD1 matching over 9 bases. The trim removed 4 bases at V and 0 bases at J, leaving 4 bases unmatched. The germline CDR1 and CDR2 sequences are MGHRA and YSYEKL. The CDR3 has 15 amino acids. The CDR3 DNA is TGCGCCAGCAGCCTAGGACAGGGGTACTCCTACGAGCAGTACTTC. It encodes CASSLGQGYSYEQYF.

The rearrangement joins TRBV5-1 to TRBJ1-2; the match to TRBD1 covers 11 bases. This CDR3 contains 14 residues. V trimming: 5 bases; J trimming: 4 bases; junction bases outside the gene matches: 4. Germline V gene lookup returns CDR1 SGHRS and CDR2 YFSETQ. CDR3 nucleotides: TGCGCCAGCAGAACAGGGACAGGGGGCTATGGCTACACCTTC. Amino acids: CASRTGTGGYGYTF.